The 15 T cell receptor beta chains presented below share a single source sample, sequenced in a study of T cell changes during pregnancy in multiple sclerosis. Method: immunoSEQ multiplex PCR; TCRdb's copy keeps in-frame clones and lacks some. The sample yields about 64,000 clones, around 91% seen once. The sample in question was peripheral blood, obtained in the second trimester of pregnancy. These receptor sequences come from a female donor in good health, enrolled as a control in a pregnancy study.

The chain carries TRBV7-2 and TRBJ1-2; 7 nucleotides match TRBD1. The ends lost 5 bases at V and 6 bases at J; junction bases unmatched: 15. CDR1 and CDR2 from the germline V gene are SGHTA and FQGNSA. The CDR3 loop spans 16 amino acids. The CDR3 loop is CASSLRGLGFSDGYTF. CDR3 coding DNA: TGTGCCAGCAGCCTCAGGGGGTTGGGGTTTTCGGATGGCTACACCTTC.

V is TRBV9 and J is TRBJ1-4; TRBD1 matches at 7 bases. This CDR3 spans 18 amino acids. CDR1 and CDR2 from the germline V gene are SGDLS and YYNGEE. V gave up 0 bases and J gave up 7 bases; unmatched junction bases: 15. In nucleotides, the CDR3 is TGTGCCAGCAGCGTAGGGGGGACAGCGGAACGGCGGGGTGAAAAACTGTTTTTT. Encoded protein: CASSVGGTAERRGEKLFF.

This chain links TRBV11-2 with TRBJ2-7; 10 nucleotides match TRBD2. V trimming: 6 bases; J trimming: 2 bases; junction bases outside the gene matches: 4. This CDR3 has 14 residues. Germline values: CDR1 SGHAT, CDR2 FQNNGV. CDR3 in amino acids: CASSSTSGAYEQYF. The CDR3 DNA sequence: TGTGCCAGCAGTTCTACTAGCGGGGCCTACGAGCAGTACTTC.

The chain joins TRBV5-4 to TRBJ1-2; tentatively, D is TRBD1 (5 bases). The CDR3 has 13 residues. Germline V gene lookup returns CDR1 SGHNT and CDR2 YYREEE (reference sequence). The germline V and J ends were trimmed by 5 bases and 2 bases, with 10 bases remaining between them. Here the CDR3 DNA reads TGTGCCAGCAGGTCAGGGAAAAACTATGGCTACACCTTC. As protein: CASRSGKNYGYTF.

The chain's CDR3 is CSVPSWGQGHTQYF. The CDR3 DNA follows: TGCAGCGTCCCGTCCTGGGGGCAGGGGCATACGCAGTATTTT. The gene calls are TRBV29-1 and TRBJ2-3, with D possibly matching TRBD1 (6 bases). The CDR3 is 14 amino acids. Germline assignment: CDR1 SQVTM and CDR2 ANQGSEA. Between the trimmed V and J ends, which lost 6 bases and 7 bases, there was a span of 20 bases.

This clone was seen just once. V gene TRBV29-1 combines with J gene TRBJ1-4, with D perhaps TRBD1 (5 bases). Germline V gene lookup returns CDR1 SQVTM and CDR2 ANQGSEA. The CDR3 runs to 12 residues. V lost 6 bases and J lost 7, with 12 bases in between. Written as DNA, the CDR3 is TGCAGCGTGGGCCAAAGGGGTGAAAAACTGTTTTTT. Translating it yields CSVGQRGEKLFF.

This clone came up a few times. The gene calls are TRBV18 and TRBJ1-3; D not certain. V lost 5 bases and J lost 3, with 17 bases in between. Germline assignment: CDR1 KGHSH and CDR2 LQKENI. The CDR3 contains 16 residues. This CDR3 reads CASSTTKVDYGNTIYF. CDR3 DNA sequence: TGTGCCAGCTCAACCACTAAGGTAGACTATGGAAACACCATATATTTT.

The chain couples TRBV5-6 to TRBJ1-2, with D perhaps TRBD1 (6 bases). The CDR3 is made up of 15 amino acids. CDR1 and CDR2 (germline): SGHDT, YYEEEE. The V end lost 0 bases, the J end lost 3 bases, and 12 bases lay between the germline ends. The CDR3 here is CASSLGGGFDYGYTF. The DNA for the CDR3 is TGTGCCAGCAGCTTGGGAGGGGGTTTCGACTATGGCTACACCTTC.

This clone was counted at least ten times. This sequence joins TRBV5-1 and TRBJ2-7; 8 bases line up with TRBD1. Germline CDR1 SGHRS, CDR2 YFSETQ. CDR3 length equals 18 residues. Trimming at V came to 1 base and at J to 4 bases, leaving 16 bases not matched to a gene. As DNA, the CDR3 is TGCGCCAGCAGCTTGTGGGCGTCCGGACAGGGACAGATGTACGAGCAGTACTTC. As protein: CASSLWASGQGQMYEQYF. The variable domain in full, with the rest retrieved from reference TRBV5-1 and TRBJ2-7, is KAGVTQTPRYLIKTRGQQVTLSCSPISGHRSVSWYQQTPGQGLQFLFEYFSETQRNKGNFPGRFSGRQFSNSRSEMNVSTLELGDSALYLCASSLWASGQGQMYEQYFGPGTRLTVT.

On this clone: Its ends do not fully match the called genes, so a read error is possible. The CDR3 reads CASSLSAGAREKRLF. CDR3 sequence (DNA): TGTGCCAGCAGTTTATCGGCGGGGGCGCGGGAGAAGCGGCTCTTC. The gene calls are TRBV27 and TRBJ2-1; TRBD2 might be the D (7 bases). The germline CDR1 and CDR2 sequences are MNHEY and SMNVEV (reference sequence). This CDR3 has 15 residues.

In regard to this clone: The junction differs from germline at one of its ends, possibly a read error. The chain combines TRBV5-1 with TRBJ2-1; 8 bases are shared with TRBD2. CDR1 and CDR2 (germline): SGHRS, YFSETQ. The CDR3 has 13 residues. CDR3 in amino acids: CASSSGLAGWPIF. Written as DNA, the CDR3 is TGCGCCAGCAGCAGCGGACTAGCTGGTTGGCCGATCTTC.

This chain joins TRBV7-6 and TRBJ2-7; no definite D call. The CDR3 covers 13 residues. Trimming removed 5 bases from V and 1 base from J, with 9 bases in between. Germline CDR1 is SGHVS and CDR2 is FNYEAQ. The CDR3 spells CASSPRVSYEQYF. The CDR3 coding sequence is TGTGCCAGCAGCCCACGGGTATCCTACGAGCAGTACTTC.

This clone was recorded only once. The chain couples TRBV19 to TRBJ1-6, with D perhaps matching TRBD1 (5 bases). V was trimmed by 5 bases and J by 9 bases, leaving 8 bases between them. The germline gives CDR1 LNHDA, CDR2 SQIVND (reference sequence). This CDR3 is built from 12 residues. As DNA, the CDR3 is TGTGCCAGTAGTGTCGGGGGTTCACCCCTCCACTTT. The encoded protein is CASSVGGSPLHF.

The chain has TRBV2 and TRBJ1-1; weak D call: TRBD1 (5 bases). There are 14 residues in the CDR3. V lost 8 bases to trimming and J lost 0 bases, with 13 bases between them. The germline CDR1 and CDR2 sequences are SNHLY and FYNNEI. The CDR3 DNA reads as TGTGCCAGCTCAATGGGGGGGGTGAACACTGAAGCTTTCTTT. Translation gives CASSMGGVNTEAFF.

The V call is TRBV9, the J call TRBJ1-2, with TRBD1 matching 7 bases. This CDR3 comprises 15 residues. V lost 0 bases, J lost 8 bases, and 10 bases stayed unmatched. Germline CDR1 reads SGDLS; CDR2 reads YYNGEE. The CDR3 nucleotides read TGTGCCAGCAGCGTAGACCCGGCAGGGGGTATGGGCTACACCTTC. Translating gives CASSVDPAGGMGYTF.